The rows below give T cell receptor beta chains drawn from one sample of a study of T-cell reconstitution after alpha-beta-depleted transplantation in children. TCRdb redid the calling of the PCR reads with MiXCR, one entry per CDR3 protein. The sample yields 350,000 to 450,000 distinct CDR3 sequences, 13% seen once. The sequencing used PBMCs, collected from the stem cell graft. Receptor source: a human donor who donated a stem cell graft to a child with Fanconi anemia. CDR3s include the opening cysteine and the closing phenylalanine or tryptophan. A D gene is named only where the DNA matches it firmly. Rows give clone size only sometimes, using once, few, many, or a class for an expanded clone.

j_gene	v_gene	d_gene	abundance	CDR3nt	CDR3aa
TRBJ1-3	TRBV4-3	-	-	TGCGCCAGCAGCCAAGACTCTGGAAACACCATATATTTT	CASSQDSGNTIYF
TRBJ2-5	TRBV3-1	-	-	TGTGCCAGCAGCCAACCTTCCGGGACGGCCGAGGGAGGCCAGTACTTC	CASSQPSGTAEGGQYF
TRBJ1-4	TRBV28	TRBD1	few	TGTGCCAGCAGTATGGACAGGGTGGCTGAAAAACTGTTTTTT	CASSMDRVAEKLFF
TRBJ1-1	TRBV6-1	-	few	TGTGCCAGCAGGAGAGGGCAGAAGGACACTGAAGCTTTCTTT	CASRRGQKDTEAFF
TRBJ1-2	TRBV6-2/TRBV6-3	-	few	TGTGCCAGCAGTTACTCGAATCAGGCCTACTATGGCTACACCTTC	CASSYSNQAYYGYTF
TRBJ1-1	TRBV18	-	-	TGTGCCAGCTCTCGGAGGCAGGGGATGAACACTGAAGCTTTCTTT	CASSRRQGMNTEAFF
TRBJ2-1	TRBV9	TRBD2	-	TGTGCCAGCAGCGCACTAGCGGGGGGTGACAATGAGCAGTTCTTC	CASSALAGGDNEQFF
TRBJ2-1	TRBV12-3/TRBV12-4	-	-	TGTGCCAGCAGCCCTGGGGTGGGCGGGTCTTACAATGAGCAGTTCTTC	CASSPGVGGSYNEQFF
TRBJ1-3	TRBV6-2/TRBV6-3	-	-	TGTGCCAGCAGTGACTCGCGACTGACGAACTCTGGAAACACCATATATTTT	CASSDSRLTNSGNTIYF
TRBJ2-2	TRBV5-1	TRBD1	many	TGCGCCAGCAGCTTGGCCGGGACAGGGACCGGGGAGCTGTTTTTT	CASSLAGTGTGELFF
TRBJ1-1	TRBV30	TRBD1	-	TGTGCCTGGAGTGGGCATGATCCGGGACAGGGTGTTGAAGCTTTCTTT	CAWSGHDPGQGVEAFF
TRBJ1-1	TRBV12-3/TRBV12-4	TRBD1	many	TGTGCCAGCAGTCGGGACAGTATATTCTTGAACACTGAAGCTTTCTTT	CASSRDSIFLNTEAFF
TRBJ2-1	TRBV6-1	TRBD2	few	TGTGCCAGCAGTCGGACTAGCGGGGGACCCAATGAGCAGTTCTTC	CASSRTSGGPNEQFF
TRBJ2-7	TRBV18	TRBD2	-	TGTGCCAGCTCACCACCGAATTCCCCGTCAGGGACTACCGTCTACGAGCAGTACTTC	CASSPPNSPSGTTVYEQYF
TRBJ2-3	TRBV20-1	-	-	TGCAGTGCTAGAGGGCTAGCTTTTAGCGCAGATACGCAGTATTTT	CSARGLAFSADTQYF
TRBJ2-7	TRBV18	-	-	TGTGCCAGCTCACCACCGCGGGGGCAAGGGTCCTACGAGCAGTACTTC	CASSPPRGQGSYEQYF
TRBJ2-3	TRBV7-2	-	medium-sized	TGTGCCAGCAGCTTGGCCCGCGTGTTGGGCGATACGCAGTATTTT	CASSLARVLGDTQYF
TRBJ1-2	TRBV12-3/TRBV12-4	-	-	TGTGCCAGCAGCCCCTCTCAAGGGAGCTATGGCTACACCTTC	CASSPSQGSYGYTF
TRBJ1-1	TRBV3-1	-	-	TGTGCCAGCAGCCAAGACGAAGGGGGTCACACTGAAGCTTTCTTT	CASSQDEGGHTEAFF
TRBJ1-4	TRBV20-1	-	many	TGCAGTGCTAGAGTGGGGTTCCGCCCTGCAACTAATGAAAAACTGTTTTTT	CSARVGFRPATNEKLFF
TRBJ1-6	TRBV7-2	TRBD1	-	TGTGCCAGCAGCCCCTCCCTGGACAGGGTGAATTCACCCCTCCACTTT	CASSPSLDRVNSPLHF
TRBJ2-5	TRBV12-3/TRBV12-4	-	few	TGTGCCAGCAGTTTAGGGGCCTCTCGCAGGGAGACCCAGTACTTC	CASSLGASRRETQYF
TRBJ2-1	TRBV29-1	TRBD2	-	TGCAGCGTTGAGCGGGGGACGGCGAAAAATGAGCAGTTCTTC	CSVERGTAKNEQFF
TRBJ2-5	TRBV30	-	-	TGTGCCTGGAGTGTAGAACTTGGGGAGACCCAGTACTTC	CAWSVELGETQYF
TRBJ2-5	TRBV5-1	-	few	TGCGCCAGCAGGAGGTCGGTGGCAAGCGAGACCCAGTACTTC	CASRRSVASETQYF
TRBJ2-5	TRBV10-3	-	-	TGTGCCACCGGAAAGCCCAGCGAAGAGACCCAGTACTTC	CATGKPSEETQYF
TRBJ2-1	TRBV3-1	-	few	TGTGCCAGCAGCCAAGACCGGCTATCACAGCAGTTCTTC	CASSQDRLSQQFF
TRBJ2-1	TRBV5-1	-	-	TGCGCCAGCAGCTTGGAGGCCGTCTACAATGAGCAGTTCTTC	CASSLEAVYNEQFF
TRBJ2-1	TRBV18	-	many	TGTGCCAGCTCGGTTTCTAGAAATGAGCAGTTCTTC	CASSVSRNEQFF
TRBJ2-2	TRBV7-6	TRBD1	many	TGTGCCAGCAGCCCCCGAGGACAGGCCTCGACCGGGGAGCTGTTTTTT	CASSPRGQASTGELFF
TRBJ2-2	TRBV10-3	-	-	TGTGCCATCAGTGAGGGGAGTCGGACCGGGGAGCTGTTTTTT	CAISEGSRTGELFF
TRBJ2-1	TRBV29-1	TRBD1	many	TGCAGCGTTGAATGGGACAGGGGGGTCAATGAGCAGTTCTTC	CSVEWDRGVNEQFF
TRBJ1-1	TRBV25-1	TRBD1	many	TGTGCCAGCAGCCCGACCGGGACAGGGGTGGCTGAAGCTTTCTTT	CASSPTGTGVAEAFF
TRBJ1-5	TRBV20-1	-	many	TGCAGTGCCCAGGGGTATAGCAATCAGCCCCAGCATTTT	CSAQGYSNQPQHF
TRBJ2-7	TRBV6-5	-	-	TGTGCCAGCAGTTACATGGACAGAGGTTACGAGCAGTACTTC	CASSYMDRGYEQYF
TRBJ2-1	TRBV5-1	-	many	TGCGCCAGCAGCTTGGCGGGGGAGGTCTATGAGCAGTTCTTC	CASSLAGEVYEQFF
TRBJ1-1	TRBV7-2	-	-	TGTGCCAGCAGCTTAGTTGTGGTAACTGAAGCTTTCTTT	CASSLVVVTEAFF
TRBJ2-3	TRBV4-3	-	few	TGCGCCAGCAGCCAAACTACTATCACCCAGAGGTATTTT	CASSQTTITQRYF
TRBJ1-5	TRBV12-3/TRBV12-4	-	few	TGTGCCAGCAGTTTTTCGGGGTCGGAACAGCCCCAGCATTTT	CASSFSGSEQPQHF
TRBJ2-3	TRBV7-2	-	many	TGTGCCAGCAGCTTCAAACGGGCAGATACGCAGTATTTT	CASSFKRADTQYF
TRBJ2-2	TRBV12-3/TRBV12-4	-	many	TGTGCCAGCAGTTTTCATGGAGGCAATTGGAACACCGGGGAGCTGTTTTTT	CASSFHGGNWNTGELFF
TRBJ1-1	TRBV13	TRBD1	-	TGTGCCAGCAGCCACAACAGGGGTGGAACTGAAGCTTTCTTT	CASSHNRGGTEAFF
TRBJ1-1	TRBV5-1	-	-	TGCGCCAGCAGCTCCTCGATAAACACTGAAGCTTTCTTT	CASSSSINTEAFF
TRBJ2-7	TRBV29-1	-	-	TGCAGCGTTGAACAGGGTCAGGACTACGAGCAGTACTTC	CSVEQGQDYEQYF
TRBJ1-1	TRBV29-1	TRBD1	few	TGCAGCGTCGACGGGACAGGGGGTAGGTCGGACACTGAAGCTTTCTTT	CSVDGTGGRSDTEAFF
TRBJ1-5	TRBV28	-	-	TGTGCCGGTTCCACCCGGGGGAGCAATCAGCCCCAGCATTTT	CAGSTRGSNQPQHF
TRBJ2-3	TRBV20-1	-	-	TGCAGTGCCGAAGAGGGAGATACGCAGTATTTT	CSAEEGDTQYF
TRBJ1-2	TRBV6-1	-	few	TGTGCCAGCAGCTCTGAACAGACAGGAGTATATGGCTACACCTTC	CASSSEQTGVYGYTF
TRBJ2-7	TRBV18	-	-	TGTGCCAGCTCACCTATTTCCGAGTCCTCCTACGAGCAGTACTTC	CASSPISESSYEQYF
TRBJ1-5	TRBV20-1	TRBD1	many	TGCAGTGGAGGACAGGGAGGCAATCAGCCCCAGCATTTT	CSGGQGGNQPQHF